The 19 T cell receptor beta chains reported below all come from one sample, sequenced in a study of spatial heterogeneity in lung cancer. These receptors' targets are unknown. Findings and limits, study-wide: In tumors, expanded intratumoral alpha and beta TCR counts tracked mutation counts.

TCRdb reprocessed the 5' RACE reads with MiXCR, giving one entry per CDR3 protein. This sample has 2,000 to 3,000 distinct CDR3 sequences, with 1.2% to 1.5% found just once. As for time point: sample taken at primary tumor resection. This material consisted of lung tumor tissue, taken at surgery. The receptors were gathered from a male donor with early-stage non-small cell lung cancer.

This clonotype was observed many times. This sequence joins TRBV6-1 and TRBJ2-1, with no clear D. V gave up 0 bases and J gave up 10 bases, with 10 bases separating them. The CDR3 length is 13 residues. Germline lookup yields CDR1 MNHNS and CDR2 SASEGT. The CDR3 loop reads CASSEAKISEQFF. DNA for the CDR3: TGTGCCAGCAGTGAAGCTAAGATCTCAGAGCAGTTCTTC.

By sample share, this clonotype is medium-sized. The chain is built from TRBV6-1 and TRBJ1-2; the D gene is possibly TRBD1 (6 bases). V shed 2 bases and J shed 4 bases, with 11 bases lying between them. Germline CDR1 is MNHNS and CDR2 is SASEGT. CDR3 length: 14 residues. The CDR3 DNA sequence: TGTGCCAGCAGTGAATATGGGACACCCTATGGCTACACCTTC. As protein: CASSEYGTPYGYTF.

By its share, this clonotype is medium-sized. The chain uses TRBV20-1 and TRBJ2-1; D is possibly TRBD2 (6 bases). CDR3 length: 13 residues. Germline lookup yields CDR1 DFQATT and CDR2 SNEGSKA (reference sequence). V gave up 3 bases and J gave up 9 bases, with 15 bases separating them. The CDR3 is CSARGRSGLEQFF. In nucleotides, the CDR3 is TGCAGTGCTAGGGGCAGAAGCGGGCTTGAGCAGTTCTTC.

This clonotype is medium-sized. The gene calls are TRBV7-6 and TRBJ1-5, with 8 bases aligning to TRBD1. Germline V gives CDR1 SGHVS, CDR2 FNYEAQ. This CDR3 region has 17 residues. The V and J ends lost 3 bases and 0 bases, in that order; junction bases with no gene match: 7. The CDR3 sequence: CASSFGTGPTSNQPQHF. In DNA form, the CDR3 reads TGTGCCAGCAGCTTCGGGACAGGCCCTACTAGCAATCAGCCCCAGCATTTT.

In its sample, this clonotype is medium-sized. The V and J genes are TRBV5-6 and TRBJ2-4, with 8 bases aligning to TRBD2. The CDR3 covers 13 residues. CDR1 is SGHDT, CDR2 YYEEEE, per germline. The V segment lost 0 bases and the J segment 10 bases; nucleotides outside the gene matches: 3. CDR3 nucleotides: TGTGCCAGCAGCTTGGCCGGGAGGGTTATTCAGTACTTC. Its protein is CASSLAGRVIQYF.

This clonotype is labeled medium-sized. The chain joins TRBV6-5 to TRBJ1-2; TRBD1 agrees at 9 bases. The CDR3 is 20 amino acids. Trimming cost V 5 bases and J 3 bases; bases outside gene matches: 22. Germline V gene sequence: CDR1 MNHEY, CDR2 SVGAGI. The CDR3: CASSLGPGTGTGPFYYGYTF. CDR3 coding DNA: TGTGCCAGCAGTCTCGGTCCCGGGACAGGGACGGGCCCATTCTACTATGGCTACACCTTC.

This clonotype was seen repeatedly, ten times or more. The chain is built from TRBV11-2 and TRBJ1-2; D is unresolved. The V gene lost 4 bases and the J gene lost 8 bases, with 17 bases spanning the gap. The CDR3 is 14 amino acids. Looked up from germline, CDR1 is SGHAT and CDR2 is FQNNGV. The CDR3: CASSSRVPTGGYTF. CDR3 sequence (DNA): TGTGCCAGCAGCTCCCGCGTCCCTACCGGCGGCTACACCTTC.

The table lists this clonotype with many counts. CDR3 nucleotides: TGTGCCAGCAGCTCGGCGGGACAGGGAACCTACGGATATGGGGCCAACGTCCTGACTTTC. Protein product: CASSSAGQGTYGYGANVLTF. The chain couples TRBV5-6 to TRBJ2-6; TRBD1 aligns across 9 bases. The V gene end was trimmed by 3 bases and the J gene end by 3 bases; junction bases not matched to a gene: 16. CDR3 length equals 20 residues. CDR1 is SGHDT and CDR2 is YYEEEE in the germline V gene.

This clonotype is medium-sized (0.01 to 0.1%) within its sample. V usage is TRBV27 and J usage is TRBJ1-2; no firm D call. There are 14 residues in the CDR3. The V gene's germline CDR1 is MNHEY and CDR2 SMNVEV (reference sequence). Between the trimmed V and J ends, which lost 2 bases and 4 bases, there was a span of 11 bases. In DNA form, the CDR3 reads TGTGCCAGCAGTTTAATTCCACTGGGCTATGGCTACACCTTC. It encodes CASSLIPLGYGYTF.

This clonotype is judged medium-sized (0.01 to 0.1%). The chain links TRBV20-1 to TRBJ2-1, with D hard to call. This CDR3 comprises 16 residues. Trimming removed 2 bases at V and 2 bases at J, with 16 bases between. The germline V gene encodes CDR1 DFQATT and CDR2 SNEGSKA (reference sequence). The CDR3 protein is CSARHPNEQAYNEQFF. The CDR3 nucleotides are TGCAGTGCTAGACACCCCAACGAGCAGGCCTACAATGAGCAGTTCTTC.

By share, this clonotype ranks as medium-sized. This chain connects TRBV20-1 to TRBJ2-2; the D gene is possibly TRBD1 (6 bases). Germline CDR1 is DFQATT and CDR2 is SNEGSKA (reference sequence). This CDR3 is built from 13 residues. Trimming pared 4 bases from V and 4 bases from J, leaving 10 bases between. This CDR3 is CSATGVSTGELFF. The DNA of the CDR3 is TGCAGTGCTACAGGGGTCTCCACCGGGGAGCTGTTTTTT.

At least ten counts were recorded for this clonotype. The chain has TRBV20-1 and TRBJ1-1; D remains unclear. The germline CDR1 and CDR2 sequences are DFQATT and SNEGSKA (reference sequence). Between the trimmed V and J ends, which lost 6 bases and 6 bases, there was a span of 14 bases. There are 12 residues in the CDR3. The CDR3 loop reads CSALAVHAEAFF. CDR3 bases: TGCAGTGCCCTAGCCGTCCACGCTGAAGCTTTCTTT.

This clonotype counts as large. This rearrangement joins TRBV20-1 to TRBJ1-2; D unclear. In germline, CDR1 is DFQATT, CDR2 SNEGSKA (reference sequence). Trimming removed 4 bases from V and 8 bases from J, with 20 bases in between. The length of the CDR3 is 14 residues. This CDR3 reads CSAIPPGIAWGYTF. The CDR3 DNA reads TGCAGTGCTATCCCTCCGGGAATCGCGTGGGGCTACACCTTC.

By share of the sample, this clonotype is medium-sized (0.01 to 0.1%). This chain links TRBV7-9 with TRBJ1-5; no clear D gene. Trimming removed 1 base from V and 3 bases from J, with 4 bases in between. This CDR3 contains 13 residues. Germline CDR1 SEHNR, CDR2 FQNEAQ (reference sequence). In DNA, the CDR3 is TGTGCCAGCAGCTTAGGGACCAATCAGCCCCAGCATTTT. It translates to CASSLGTNQPQHF.

This clonotype is classed as medium-sized. This chain uses TRBV7-2 with TRBJ2-7; the match to TRBD1 covers 10 bases. Germline V CDR1 and CDR2: SGHTA, FQGNSA. The CDR3 covers 15 residues. The V gene end was trimmed by 5 bases and the J gene end by 4 bases; junction bases not matched to a gene: 8. CDR3 DNA: TGTGCCAGCAGCCCAACAACGGGACAGGGGTACGAGCAGTACTTC. Translated: CASSPTTGQGYEQYF.

In this sample, this clonotype turned up many times. V gene TRBV27 combines with J gene TRBJ1-4; D gene uncertain. Trimming left V 2 bases short and J 8 bases short, with 12 bases between. The CDR3 runs 14 residues. The V gene's germline CDR1 is MNHEY and CDR2 SMNVEV (reference sequence). The CDR3 loop is CASSLQGLAEKLFF. The CDR3 nucleotides are TGTGCCAGCAGTTTACAAGGACTTGCGGAAAAACTGTTTTTT.

By frequency in the sample, this clonotype is medium-sized. The V call is TRBV6-2 or TRBV6-3, the J call TRBJ1-4; 7 bases line up with TRBD1. The CDR3 is 13 residues long. CDR1 is MNHEY, CDR2 SVGEGT, per germline. Germline trimming cut 6 bases from V and 8 bases from J; bases unmatched to any gene: 6. CDR3 sequence: CASRRQGFEKLFF. CDR3 DNA: TGTGCCAGCAGAAGACAGGGATTCGAAAAACTGTTTTTT.

By share of the sample, this clonotype is medium-sized. The chain uses TRBV6-5 and TRBJ1-5, with a possible D match to TRBD1 (5 bases). Deletions cut 4 bases from V and 7 bases from J, with 14 bases between. This CDR3 has 14 amino acids. Germline-derived CDR1 and CDR2 are MNHEY and SVGAGI. CDR3: CASSFGRGGQPQHF. The CDR3 region has the DNA TGTGCCAGCAGTTTTGGACGGGGCGGCCAGCCCCAGCATTTT.

In this sample, this clonotype is medium-sized. This sequence joins TRBV14 and TRBJ2-6; the D gene is possibly TRBD1 (6 bases). Germline-derived CDR1 and CDR2 are SGHDN and FVKESK. The V end lost 3 bases, the J end lost 0 bases, and 9 bases lay between the germline ends. The CDR3 contains 16 residues. The DNA for the CDR3 is TGTGCCAGCAGCCATGGGGGCTACTCTGGGGCCAACGTCCTGACTTTC. Its protein is CASSHGGYSGANVLTF.